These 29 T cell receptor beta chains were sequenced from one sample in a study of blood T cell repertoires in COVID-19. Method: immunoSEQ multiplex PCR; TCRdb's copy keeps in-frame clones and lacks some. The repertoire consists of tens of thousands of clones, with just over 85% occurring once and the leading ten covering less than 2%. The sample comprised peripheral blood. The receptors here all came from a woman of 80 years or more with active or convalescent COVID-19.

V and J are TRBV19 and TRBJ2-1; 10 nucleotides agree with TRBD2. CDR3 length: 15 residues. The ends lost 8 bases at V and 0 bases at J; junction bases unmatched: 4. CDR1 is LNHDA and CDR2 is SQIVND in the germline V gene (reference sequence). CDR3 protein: CASAPSGSSYNEQFF. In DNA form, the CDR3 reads TGTGCCAGTGCCCCTAGCGGGAGCTCCTACAATGAGCAGTTCTTC.

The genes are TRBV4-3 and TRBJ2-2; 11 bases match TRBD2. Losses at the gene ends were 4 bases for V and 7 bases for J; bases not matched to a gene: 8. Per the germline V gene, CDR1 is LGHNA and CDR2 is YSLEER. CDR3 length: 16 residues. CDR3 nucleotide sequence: TGCGCCAGCAGCCGAATTAGCGGGGGGGCCAACGGGGAGCTGTTTTTT. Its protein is CASSRISGGANGELFF.

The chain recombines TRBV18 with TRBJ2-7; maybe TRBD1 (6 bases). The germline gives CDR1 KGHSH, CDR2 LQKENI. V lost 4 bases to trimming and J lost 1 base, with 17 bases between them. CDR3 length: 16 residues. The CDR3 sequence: CASSRRDKKTSYEQYF. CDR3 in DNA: TGTGCCAGCTCACGCCGGGACAAGAAAACTTCCTACGAGCAGTACTTC.

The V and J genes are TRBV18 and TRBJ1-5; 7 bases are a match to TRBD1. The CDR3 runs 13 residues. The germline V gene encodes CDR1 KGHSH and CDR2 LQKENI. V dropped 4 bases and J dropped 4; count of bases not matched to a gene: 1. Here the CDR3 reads CASSLGQNQPQHF. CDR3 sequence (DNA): TGTGCCAGCTCACTGGGACAGAATCAGCCCCAGCATTTT.

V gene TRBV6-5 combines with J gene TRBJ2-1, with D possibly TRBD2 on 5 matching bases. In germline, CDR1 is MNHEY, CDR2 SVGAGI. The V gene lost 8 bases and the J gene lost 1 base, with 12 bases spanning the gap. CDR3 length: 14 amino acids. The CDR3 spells CASRGRESYNEQFF. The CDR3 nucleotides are TGTGCCAGCCGAGGTAGGGAGTCCTACAATGAGCAGTTCTTC.

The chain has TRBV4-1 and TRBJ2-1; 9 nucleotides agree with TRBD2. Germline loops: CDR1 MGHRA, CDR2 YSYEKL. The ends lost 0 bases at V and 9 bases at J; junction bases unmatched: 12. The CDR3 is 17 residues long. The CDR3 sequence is CASSQELAGSLGGEQFF. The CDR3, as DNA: TGCGCCAGCAGCCAAGAACTAGCGGGCTCCCTAGGGGGTGAGCAGTTCTTC.

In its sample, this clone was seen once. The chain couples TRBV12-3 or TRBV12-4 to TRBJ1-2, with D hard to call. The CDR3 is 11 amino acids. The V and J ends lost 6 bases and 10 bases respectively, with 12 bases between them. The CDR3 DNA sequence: TGTGCCAGCAGCCGCGGAGGCCACTACACCTTC. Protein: CASSRGGHYTF.

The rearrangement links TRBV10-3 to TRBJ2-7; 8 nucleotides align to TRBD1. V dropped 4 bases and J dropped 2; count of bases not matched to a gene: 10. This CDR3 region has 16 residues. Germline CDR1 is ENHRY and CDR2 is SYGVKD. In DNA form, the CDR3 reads TGTGCCATCAGTGCTTCTTCCGGGACAGGACCCTACGAGCAGTACTTC. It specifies CAISASSGTGPYEQYF.

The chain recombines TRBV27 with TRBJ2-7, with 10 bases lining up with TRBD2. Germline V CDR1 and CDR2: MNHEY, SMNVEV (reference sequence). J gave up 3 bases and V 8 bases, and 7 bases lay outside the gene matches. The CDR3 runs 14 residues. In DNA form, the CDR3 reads TGTGCCAGCGACAGACTAGCGGGCCTCTACGAGCAGTACTTC. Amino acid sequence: CASDRLAGLYEQYF.

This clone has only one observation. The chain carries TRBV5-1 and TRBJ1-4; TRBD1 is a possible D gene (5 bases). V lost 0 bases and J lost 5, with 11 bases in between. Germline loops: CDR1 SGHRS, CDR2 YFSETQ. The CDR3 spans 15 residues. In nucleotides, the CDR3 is TGCGCCAGCAGCTTGGCGGCAGGGCCAAATGAAAAACTGTTTTTT. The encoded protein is CASSLAAGPNEKLFF.

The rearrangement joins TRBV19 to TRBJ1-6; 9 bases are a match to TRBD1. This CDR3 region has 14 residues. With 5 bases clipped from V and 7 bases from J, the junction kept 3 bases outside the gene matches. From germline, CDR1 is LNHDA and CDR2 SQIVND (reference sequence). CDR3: CASSPDRGNSPLHF. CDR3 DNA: TGTGCCAGTAGTCCGGACAGGGGAAATTCACCCCTCCACTTT.

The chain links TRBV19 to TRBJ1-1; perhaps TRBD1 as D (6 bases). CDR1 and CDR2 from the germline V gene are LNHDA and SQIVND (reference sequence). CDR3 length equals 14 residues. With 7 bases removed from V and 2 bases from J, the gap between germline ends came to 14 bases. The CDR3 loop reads CASIDLRGNTEAFF. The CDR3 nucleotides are TGTGCCAGTATCGACCTCAGGGGTAACACTGAAGCTTTCTTT.

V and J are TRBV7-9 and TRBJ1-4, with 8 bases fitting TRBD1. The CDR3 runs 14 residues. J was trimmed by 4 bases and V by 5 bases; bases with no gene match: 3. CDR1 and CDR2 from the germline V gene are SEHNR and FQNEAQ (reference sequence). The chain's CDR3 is CASSQDRVNEKLFF. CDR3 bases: TGTGCCAGCAGCCAGGACAGGGTTAATGAAAAACTGTTTTTT. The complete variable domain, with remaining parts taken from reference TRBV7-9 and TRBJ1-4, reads DTGVSQNPRHKITKRGQNVTFRCDPISEHNRLYWYRQTLGQGPEFLTYFQNEAQLEKSRLLSDRFSAERPKGSFSTLEIQRTEQGDSAMYLCASSQDRVNEKLFFGSGTQLSVL.

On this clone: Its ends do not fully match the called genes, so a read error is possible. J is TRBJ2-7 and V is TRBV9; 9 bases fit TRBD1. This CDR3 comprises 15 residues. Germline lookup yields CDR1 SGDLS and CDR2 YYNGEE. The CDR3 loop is CASSARDRDIYEQWF. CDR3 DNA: TGTGCCAGCAGCGCCCGGGACAGGGACATTTACGAGCAGTGGTTC.

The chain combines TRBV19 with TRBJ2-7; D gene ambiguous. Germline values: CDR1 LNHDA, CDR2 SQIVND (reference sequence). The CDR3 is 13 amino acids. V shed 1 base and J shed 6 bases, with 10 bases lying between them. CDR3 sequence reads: CASSIGPEAEQYF. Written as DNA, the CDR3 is TGTGCCAGTAGTATAGGACCCGAGGCCGAGCAGTACTTC.

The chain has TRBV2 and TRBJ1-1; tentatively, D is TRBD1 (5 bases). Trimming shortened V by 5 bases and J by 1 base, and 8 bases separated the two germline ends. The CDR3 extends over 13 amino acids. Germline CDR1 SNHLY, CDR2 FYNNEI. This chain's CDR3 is CASSTDRNTEAFF. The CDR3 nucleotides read TGTGCCAGCAGTACTGACAGGAACACTGAAGCTTTCTTT.

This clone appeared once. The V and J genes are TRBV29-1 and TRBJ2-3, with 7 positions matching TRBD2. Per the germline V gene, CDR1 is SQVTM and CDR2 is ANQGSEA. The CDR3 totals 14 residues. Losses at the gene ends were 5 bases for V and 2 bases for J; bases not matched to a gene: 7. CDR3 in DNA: TGCAGCGTTACGCGGGGGACCAACACAGATACGCAGTATTTT. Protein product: CSVTRGTNTDTQYF.

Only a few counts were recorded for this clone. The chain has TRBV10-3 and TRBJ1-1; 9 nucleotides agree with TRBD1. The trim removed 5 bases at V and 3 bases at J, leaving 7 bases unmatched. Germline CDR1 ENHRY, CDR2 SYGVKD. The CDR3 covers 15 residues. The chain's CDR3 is CAISSGQGKDTEAFF. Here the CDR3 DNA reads TGTGCCATCAGTTCTGGACAGGGGAAGGACACTGAAGCTTTCTTT.

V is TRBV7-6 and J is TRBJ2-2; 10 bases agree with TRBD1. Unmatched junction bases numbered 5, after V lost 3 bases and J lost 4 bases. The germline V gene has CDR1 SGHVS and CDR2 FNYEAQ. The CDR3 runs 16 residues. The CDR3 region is CASSLTGGAGTGELFF. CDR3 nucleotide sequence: TGTGCCAGCAGCTTGACAGGGGGCGCGGGCACCGGGGAGCTGTTTTTT.

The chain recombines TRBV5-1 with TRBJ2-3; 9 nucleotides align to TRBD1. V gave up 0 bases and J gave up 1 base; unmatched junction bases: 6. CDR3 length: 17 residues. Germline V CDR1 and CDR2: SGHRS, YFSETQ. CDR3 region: CASSLAPGTGRTDTQYF. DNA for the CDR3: TGCGCCAGCAGCTTGGCTCCCGGGACAGGGCGCACAGATACGCAGTATTTT.

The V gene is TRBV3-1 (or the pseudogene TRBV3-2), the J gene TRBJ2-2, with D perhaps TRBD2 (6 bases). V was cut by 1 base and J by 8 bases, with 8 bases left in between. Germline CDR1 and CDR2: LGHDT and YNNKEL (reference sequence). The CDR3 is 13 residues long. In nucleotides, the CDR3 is TGTGCCAGCAGCCAAGCGGGACTGGGGGAGCTGTTTTTT. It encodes CASSQAGLGELFF.

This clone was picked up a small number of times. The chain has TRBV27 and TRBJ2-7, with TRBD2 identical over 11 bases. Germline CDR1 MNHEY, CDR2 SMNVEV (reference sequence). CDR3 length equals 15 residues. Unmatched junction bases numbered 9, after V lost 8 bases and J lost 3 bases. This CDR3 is CASGRLAGLNYEQYF. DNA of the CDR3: TGTGCCAGCGGCCGACTAGCGGGGCTTAACTACGAGCAGTACTTC.

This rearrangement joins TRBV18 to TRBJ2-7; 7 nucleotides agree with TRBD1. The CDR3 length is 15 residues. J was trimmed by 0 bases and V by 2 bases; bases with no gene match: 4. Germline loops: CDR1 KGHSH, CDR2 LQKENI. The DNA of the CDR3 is TGTGCCAGCTCACCAGGACAGGTCGTCTCCTACGAGCAGTACTTC. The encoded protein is CASSPGQVVSYEQYF.

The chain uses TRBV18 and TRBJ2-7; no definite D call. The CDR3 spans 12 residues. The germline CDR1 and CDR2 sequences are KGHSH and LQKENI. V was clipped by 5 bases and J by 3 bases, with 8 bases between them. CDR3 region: CASSKNNYEQYF. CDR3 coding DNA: TGTGCCAGCTCAAAAAACAACTACGAGCAGTACTTC.

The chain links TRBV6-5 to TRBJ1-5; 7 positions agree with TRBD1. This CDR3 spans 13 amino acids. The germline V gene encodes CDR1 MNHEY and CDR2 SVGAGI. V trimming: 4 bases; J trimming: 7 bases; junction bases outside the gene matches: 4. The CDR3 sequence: CASSSTGSQPQHF. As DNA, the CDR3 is TGTGCCAGCAGTTCGACAGGGAGCCAGCCCCAGCATTTT.

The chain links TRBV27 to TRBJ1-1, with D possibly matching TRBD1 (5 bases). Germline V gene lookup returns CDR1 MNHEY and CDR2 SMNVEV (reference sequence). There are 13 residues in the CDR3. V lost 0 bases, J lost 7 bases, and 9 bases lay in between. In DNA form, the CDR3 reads TGTGCCAGCAGTTTATCGGGGGGGTATGAAGCTTTCTTT. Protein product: CASSLSGGYEAFF.

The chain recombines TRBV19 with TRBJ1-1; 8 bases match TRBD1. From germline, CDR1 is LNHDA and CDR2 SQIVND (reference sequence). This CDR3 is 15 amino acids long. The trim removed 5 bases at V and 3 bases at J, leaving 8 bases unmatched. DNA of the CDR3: TGTGCCAGTAGTGACAGGGGAAAGAGAGACACTGAAGCTTTCTTT. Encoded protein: CASSDRGKRDTEAFF.

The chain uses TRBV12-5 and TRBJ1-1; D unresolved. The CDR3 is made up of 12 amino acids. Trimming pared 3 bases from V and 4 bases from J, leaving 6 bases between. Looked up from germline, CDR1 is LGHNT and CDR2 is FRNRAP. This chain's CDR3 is CASGFRGTEAFF. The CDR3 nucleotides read TGTGCTAGTGGTTTCCGGGGCACTGAAGCTTTCTTT.

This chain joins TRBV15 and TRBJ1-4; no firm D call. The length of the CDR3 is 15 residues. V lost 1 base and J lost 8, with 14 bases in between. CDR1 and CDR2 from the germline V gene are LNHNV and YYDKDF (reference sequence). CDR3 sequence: CATSRVSGWVEKLFF. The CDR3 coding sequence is TGTGCCACCAGCAGAGTAAGCGGTTGGGTGGAAAAACTGTTTTTT.